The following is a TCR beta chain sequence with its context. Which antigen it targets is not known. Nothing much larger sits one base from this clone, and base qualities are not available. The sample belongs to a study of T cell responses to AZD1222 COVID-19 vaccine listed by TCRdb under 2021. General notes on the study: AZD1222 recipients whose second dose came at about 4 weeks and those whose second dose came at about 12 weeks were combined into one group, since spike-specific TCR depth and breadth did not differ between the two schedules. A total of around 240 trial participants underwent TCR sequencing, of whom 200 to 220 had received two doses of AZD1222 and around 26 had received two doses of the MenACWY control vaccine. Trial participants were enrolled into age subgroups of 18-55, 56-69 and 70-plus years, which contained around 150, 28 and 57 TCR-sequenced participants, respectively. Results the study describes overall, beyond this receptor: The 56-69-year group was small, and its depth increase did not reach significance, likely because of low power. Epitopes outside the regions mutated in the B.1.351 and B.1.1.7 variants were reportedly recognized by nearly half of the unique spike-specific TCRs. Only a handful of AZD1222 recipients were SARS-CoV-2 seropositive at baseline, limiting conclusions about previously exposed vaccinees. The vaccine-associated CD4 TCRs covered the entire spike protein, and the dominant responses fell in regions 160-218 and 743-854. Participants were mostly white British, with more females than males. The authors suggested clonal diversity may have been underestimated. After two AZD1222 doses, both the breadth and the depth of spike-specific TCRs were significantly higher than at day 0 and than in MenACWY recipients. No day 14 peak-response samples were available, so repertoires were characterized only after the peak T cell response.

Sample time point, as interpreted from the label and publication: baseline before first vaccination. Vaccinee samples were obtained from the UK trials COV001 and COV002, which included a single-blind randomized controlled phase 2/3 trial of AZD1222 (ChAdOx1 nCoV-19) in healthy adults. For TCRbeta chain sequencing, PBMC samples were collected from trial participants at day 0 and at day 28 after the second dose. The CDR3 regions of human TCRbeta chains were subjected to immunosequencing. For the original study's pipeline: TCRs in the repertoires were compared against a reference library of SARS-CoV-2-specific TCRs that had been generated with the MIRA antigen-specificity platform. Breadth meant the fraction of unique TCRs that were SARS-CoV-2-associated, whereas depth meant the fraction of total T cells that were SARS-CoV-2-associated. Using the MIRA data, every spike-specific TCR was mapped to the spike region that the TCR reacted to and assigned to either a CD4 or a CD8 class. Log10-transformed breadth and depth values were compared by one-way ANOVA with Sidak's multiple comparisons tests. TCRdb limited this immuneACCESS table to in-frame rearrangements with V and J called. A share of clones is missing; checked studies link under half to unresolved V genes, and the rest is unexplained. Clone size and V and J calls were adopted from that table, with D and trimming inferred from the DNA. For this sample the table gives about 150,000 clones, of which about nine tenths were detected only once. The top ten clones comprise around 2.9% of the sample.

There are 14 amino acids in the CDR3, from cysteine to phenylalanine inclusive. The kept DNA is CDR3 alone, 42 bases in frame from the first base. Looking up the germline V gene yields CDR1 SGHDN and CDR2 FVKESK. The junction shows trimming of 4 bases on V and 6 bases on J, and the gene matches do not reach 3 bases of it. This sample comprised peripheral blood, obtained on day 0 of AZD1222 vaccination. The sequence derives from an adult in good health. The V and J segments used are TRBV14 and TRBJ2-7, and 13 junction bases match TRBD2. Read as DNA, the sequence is TGTGCCAGCAGCCTAAGACTAGCGGGGGGCGAGCAGTACTTC. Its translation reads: CASSLRLAGGEQYF.